The clone carrying this TCR beta chain was detected only a few times. Its specificity is unknown. Germline V gene sequence: CDR1 MNHEY, CDR2 SMNVEV (reference sequence). V shed 3 bases and J shed 6 bases, with 11 bases lying between them. The CDR3 sequence is 13 residues long. These data come from a study of T cell repertoires in cytomegalovirus infection. Study summary: Recently identified HLA-C-restricted CMV epitopes and well-studied HLA-B-restricted CMV epitopes were used by the study. CMV infection together with matching HLA type was indicated by public TCR beta signatures. Study results and caveats: CMV-specific TCR beta clonotypes restricted by HLA-C dominated the ex vivo response.

TCRdb recomputed calls from the reads with MiXCR, one row per CDR3 protein. The table shows about 830,000 distinct CDR3 sequences, with about 33% occurring only once. Sample: cultured CD8+ T cells from PBMCs, taken from culture after CMV antigen stimulation. The V and J genes are TRBV27 and TRBJ1-1; the D gene is possibly TRBD1 (5 bases). The receptor was derived from a human donor in good health (CMV status not recorded). Some clones in this sample may be carry-over from other donors' samples. DNA of the CDR3: TGTGCCAGCAGTTTCCGGGGGTTCGCTGAAGCTTTCTTT. Amino acids: CASSFRGFAEAFF.